This T cell receptor beta chain was sequenced for a study of CD8+ T cells in alopecia areata. Study in general: Each day, treated patients took oral tofacitinib twice, at 5 to 10 mg per dose.

With respect to this clone: Its target is unknown.

The treatment was: oral pan-JAK inhibitor, 5-10 mg twice daily. The sequencing template was cDNA reverse transcribed from extracted RNA. The protocol was immunoSEQ multiplex PCR, while the TCRdb copy is restricted to in-frame clones and leaves out a portion. The sample holds about 140,000 clones, around four fifths seen once. Study-level results: Scalp clonality decreased significantly with tofacitinib, and so did expanded CD8+ clones among the top 100.

V lost 6 bases and J 3 bases, leaving 6 bases between the germline ends. Per the germline V gene, CDR1 is SNHLY and CDR2 is FYNNEI. This CDR3 spans 11 amino acids. Sequenced here: CD8+ T cells sorted from blood, sampled at week 4, from a patient treated with tofacitinib. The chain is built from TRBV2 and TRBJ2-7; a weak D match, TRBD2 (5 bases). The sequence was obtained from a human donor with alopecia areata. Written as DNA, the CDR3 is TGTGCCAGCAGAGGGAGCTACGAGCAGTACTTC. Its translation: CASRGSYEQYF.